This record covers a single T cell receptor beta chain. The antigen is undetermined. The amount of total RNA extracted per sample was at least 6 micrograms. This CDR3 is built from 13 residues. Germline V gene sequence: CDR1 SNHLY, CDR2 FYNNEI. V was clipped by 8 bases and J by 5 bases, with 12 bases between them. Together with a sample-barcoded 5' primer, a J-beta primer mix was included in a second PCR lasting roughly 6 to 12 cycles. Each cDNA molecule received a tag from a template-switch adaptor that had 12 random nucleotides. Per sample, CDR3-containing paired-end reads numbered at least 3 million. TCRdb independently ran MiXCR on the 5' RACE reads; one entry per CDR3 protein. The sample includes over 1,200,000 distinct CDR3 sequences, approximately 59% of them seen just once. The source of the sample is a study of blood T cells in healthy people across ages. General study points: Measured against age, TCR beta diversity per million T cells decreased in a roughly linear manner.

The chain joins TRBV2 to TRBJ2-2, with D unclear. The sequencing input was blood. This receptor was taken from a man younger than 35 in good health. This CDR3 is CASQPRLTGELFF. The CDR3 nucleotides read TGTGCCAGCCAGCCGCGACTTACCGGGGAGCTGTTTTTT.